This T cell receptor (beta chain) was captured by sequencing in a study of T cell repertoires in cytomegalovirus infection. Whole-study context: CMV infection plus the matching HLA type was flagged by public TCR beta signatures.

Overall study findings and caveats: Predominance within the ex vivo response was attributable to HLA-C-restricted CMV-specific TCR beta clonotypes. Accumulated public TCR beta family frequency recognized individuals carrying CMV together with the relevant HLA.

The CDR3 length is 16 residues. V gave up 6 bases and J gave up 2 bases; unmatched junction bases: 11. TCRdb processed the reads anew with MiXCR; each CDR3 protein has one entry. The data contain 570,000 or so distinct CDR3 sequences, 40% of them singletons. Turning to this clonotype: The antigen remains unidentified.

The chain is built from TRBV12-3 or TRBV12-4 and TRBJ2-3; 7 bases agree with TRBD2. The sequence came from a human donor in good health (CMV status not recorded). Some clones in this sample may be carry-over from other donors' samples. The sequencing used cultured PBMCs, collected from culture after CMV antigen stimulation. CDR3 sequence: CASRPLLAADTDTQYF. CDR3 DNA sequence: TGTGCCAGCAGGCCCCTGCTAGCGGCCGACACAGATACGCAGTATTTT.